This TCR beta chain was retrieved from a study of Graves' ophthalmopathy and Graves' hyperthyroidism. V dropped 5 bases and J dropped 6 bases, with 16 bases sitting between them. The CDR3 length is 14 residues. The germline V gene has CDR1 LNHDA and CDR2 SQIVND (reference sequence). RNA transcripts provided the template for amplifying TCR beta CDR3 regions. Second-round multiplex PCR came after a first-round RT-PCR that employed HTBI primers. TCRdb re-called the multiplex PCR reads through MiXCR, storing one row per CDR3 protein. Seen here are over a million distinct CDR3 sequences, 35% to 40% observed once, and the top ten hold approximately 12%. This clonotype was counted at least ten times.

The sequenced material came from peripheral blood or thyroid tissue (not recorded which). The TCR sequence derives from an adult man with Graves' hyperthyroidism. The V and J genes are TRBV19 and TRBJ1-1; D uncertain. CDR3 coding DNA: TGTGCCAGTAGTCACGTGGTTGGGGTCGCTGAAGCTTTCTTT. It codes for CASSHVVGVAEAFF.